Below are 9 T cell receptor beta chains sequenced from a single sample in a study of CD8+CD57+ T cells in acquired aplastic anemia. Profiles of TCR beta VDJ and CDR3 were generated from a genomic DNA template. TCRdb used MiXCR to reprocess the reads, holding one entry per CDR3 protein. This sample has approximately 50,000 distinct CDR3 sequences, with about 73% found just once. Sequenced material: sorted CD4+, CD8+, or CD8+CD57+ T cells (not recorded which) from PBMCs. The receptor set was obtained from a human donor in good health, serving as a control.

The chain links TRBV25-1 to TRBJ1-5; D gene ambiguous. The CDR3 runs 14 residues. V was clipped by 6 bases and J by 0 bases, with 9 bases between them. Germline-derived CDR1 and CDR2 are MGHDK and SYGVNS. CDR3 nucleotides: TGTGCCAGCAGCTTTCAGGTTAGCAATCAGCCCCAGCATTTT. Translating it yields CASSFQVSNQPQHF.

In this sample, this clonotype turned up a few times. The J gene is TRBJ2-7, the V gene TRBV15, with 10 nucleotides matching TRBD1. The V gene's germline CDR1 is LNHNV and CDR2 YYDKDF (reference sequence). With V trimmed by 2 bases and J by 2 bases, 3 bases remained unmatched. This CDR3 has 15 residues. The DNA of the CDR3 is TGTGCCACCAGCAGATCGGGACAGGGGACCTACGAGCAGTACTTC. It specifies CATSRSGQGTYEQYF.

This sequence joins TRBV10-3 and TRBJ2-7; D is tentatively TRBD1 or TRBD2 (5 bases each). The V end lost 4 bases, the J end lost 5 bases, and 12 bases lay between the germline ends. Germline lookup yields CDR1 ENHRY and CDR2 SYGVKD. This CDR3 contains 13 residues. CDR3 DNA: TGTGCCATCAGTGGCGGTAGGGGACACGAGCAGTACTTC. Its protein product is CAISGGRGHEQYF.

V is TRBV4-3 and J is TRBJ1-1, with D perhaps TRBD1 (5 bases). Trimming pared 0 bases from V and 8 bases from J, leaving 13 bases between. This CDR3 contains 14 residues. Germline V gene data show CDR1 as LGHNA and CDR2 as YSLEER. The CDR3 DNA reads TGCGCCAGCAGCCAAGAGCGGGGGGGAGACGAAGCTTTCTTT. This translates into CASSQERGGDEAFF.

This clonotype has more than one count but fewer than ten. This chain uses TRBV10-3 with TRBJ2-7; 7 bases agree with TRBD1. The DNA matches TRBJ2-5 better at its end, which makes the J call doubtful. The germline V gene encodes CDR1 ENHRY and CDR2 SYGVKD. This CDR3 has 13 residues. The CDR3 reads CAIAYTGEETQYF. The DNA of the CDR3 is TGTGCCATCGCATATACAGGGGAAGAGACCCAGTACTTC.

The CDR3 region has the DNA TGCAGCGCGGGGGACATCGTGAACACTGAAGCTTTCTTT. Translation gives CSAGDIVNTEAFF. The rearrangement links TRBV29-1 to TRBJ1-1; a weak D match, TRBD1 (6 bases). This CDR3 spans 13 amino acids. The germline CDR1 and CDR2 sequences are SQVTM and ANQGSEA. Trimming shortened V by 7 bases and J by 0 bases, and 12 bases separated the two germline ends.

The chain uses TRBV19 and TRBJ2-3; 8 bases agree with TRBD2. V lost 4 bases and J lost 5; bases outside the gene matches: 2. CDR1 LNHDA and CDR2 SQIVND come from the germline V gene (reference sequence). The CDR3 length is 13 residues. Written as DNA, the CDR3 is TGTGCCAGTAGTAGCGGGGGGATAGATACGCAGTATTTT. Translating gives CASSSGGIDTQYF. Drawing the rest from reference TRBV19 and TRBJ2-3, the complete variable domain is DGGITQSPKYLFRKEGQNVTLSCEQNLNHDAMYWYRQDPGQGLRLIYYSQIVNDFQKGDIAEGYSVSREKKESFPLTVTSAQKNPTAFYLCASSSGGIDTQYFGPGTRLTVL.

A single count supports this clonotype. The chain recombines TRBV7-9 with TRBJ1-2, with unresolved D. V lost 4 bases, J lost 8 bases, and 8 bases lay in between. CDR3 length equals 11 residues. The germline V gene has CDR1 SEHNR and CDR2 FQNEAQ (reference sequence). CDR3 residues: CASSSDVGYTF. DNA for the CDR3: TGTGCCAGCAGCTCCGACGTGGGCTACACCTTC.

The sample holds one count of this clonotype. This chain links TRBV11-2 with TRBJ2-1, with D tentatively TRBD2 (7 bases). V shed 6 bases and J shed 1 base, with 22 bases lying between them. Germline values: CDR1 SGHAT, CDR2 FQNNGV. The CDR3 spans 18 residues. The DNA for the CDR3 is TGTGCCAGCAGGGGGAGGGCGGGGGACAACCAATCCTACAATGAGCAGTTCTTC. This encodes CASRGRAGDNQSYNEQFF. The whole variable domain, filled in from reference TRBV11-2 and TRBJ2-1, reads EAGVAQSPRYKIIEKRQSVAFWCNPISGHATLYWYQQILGQGPKLLIQFQNNGVVDDSQLPKDRFSAERLKGVDSTLKIQPAKLEDSAVYLCASRGRAGDNQSYNEQFFGPGTRLTVL.